The clone carrying this T cell receptor (beta chain) has only one observation. What it binds is unknown. This specimen belongs to a study of cytomegalovirus exposure and HLA in healthy donors. Overall study context: It was reported in a later analysis that the 120 or so validation repertoires used the same platform as the approximately 620 first-cohort repertoires. Points from the study as a whole: It was found in a later analysis that first-cohort TCR clusters tended to co-occur in the 120 validation repertoires. Three of the chains that were CMV-associated were confirmed in vitro to be specific for CMV antigens.

The CDR3 extends over 15 amino acids. Trimming took off 4 bases at V and 4 bases at J, with 17 bases between the two ends. Germline V CDR1 and CDR2: LGHNA, YNFKEQ. The protocol was immunoSEQ multiplex PCR, while the TCRdb copy is restricted to in-frame clones and leaves out a portion. The top ten clones hold approximately 3% of a sample with some 250,000 clones, roughly 91% of them seen once. The donors were members of the validation cohort comprising 100 to 150 subjects, separate from the roughly 700-subject first cohort. Material for sequencing was PBMCs. The receptor was isolated from a woman under 40 in good health and CMV-seronegative. The chain is built from TRBV4-2 and TRBJ2-7; D is unclear. The CDR3 DNA is TGTGCCAGCAGCCCTAGACCAAGCGAAACATACGAGCAGTACTTC. Its translation: CASSPRPSETYEQYF.